What follows are 29 T cell receptor beta chains derived from one specimen sequenced in a study of OX40 agonist ivuxolimab in advanced cancers. Sequencing used immunoSEQ multiplex PCR; TCRdb keeps in-frame clones, though not all of them. The sample includes more than 55,000 clones, approximately 87% seen only once; the top ten take approximately 6.1%. Specimen: CD4+ or CD8+ T cells sorted from blood, collected in a trial of the OX40 agonist ivuxolimab. Receptors were obtained from an adult with an advanced solid tumor such as melanoma, head and neck, liver or kidney cancer.

The chain joins TRBV19 to TRBJ2-1, with D maybe TRBD1 (5 bases). CDR1 LNHDA and CDR2 SQIVND come from the germline V gene (reference sequence). The ends were cut back, 4 bases at V and 8 bases at J, with 12 bases in the middle. The length of the CDR3 is 13 residues. CDR3: CASSKGQGDEQFF. CDR3 bases: TGTGCCAGTAGTAAAGGACAAGGGGATGAGCAGTTCTTC.

The genes are TRBV6-6 and TRBJ1-2; D possibly corresponds to TRBD1 (5 bases). V shed 2 bases and J shed 4 bases, with 5 bases lying between them. This CDR3 is 12 amino acids long. Germline loops: CDR1 MNHNY, CDR2 SVGAGI (reference sequence). The CDR3 bases are TGTGCCAGCAGTTACGACAGCTATGGCTACACCTTC. Translated: CASSYDSYGYTF.

The CDR3 DNA sequence: TGTGCCAGCAGCTCCGCTAGCGGGAGGGCCGGTATGACCGGGGAGCTGTTTTTT. It translates to CASSSASGRAGMTGELFF. This rearrangement joins TRBV7-3 to TRBJ2-2; 12 bases are shared with TRBD2. CDR3 length: 18 residues. V was pared by 4 bases and J by 5 bases, with 11 bases of the junction left unmatched. Germline CDR1 reads SGHTA; CDR2 reads FQGTGA.

The chain is built from TRBV7-9 and TRBJ1-1, with a tentative D call TRBD1 (5 bases). Trimming removed 1 base at V and 1 base at J, with 7 bases between. Germline lookup yields CDR1 SEHNR and CDR2 FQNEAQ (reference sequence). This CDR3 has 14 residues. CDR3 DNA: TGTGCCAGCAGCTTAGAGGGGAGGAACACTGAAGCTTTCTTT. Its translation: CASSLEGRNTEAFF.

CDR3 DNA sequence: TGTGCCAGCAGCCCCGGACTAGCGCCCTCCTACGAGCAGTACTTC. Its protein is CASSPGLAPSYEQYF. J is TRBJ2-7 and V is TRBV7-3; 9 bases fit TRBD2. The trim removed 5 bases at V and 0 bases at J, leaving 5 bases unmatched. Per the germline V gene, CDR1 is SGHTA and CDR2 is FQGTGA. The CDR3 has 15 amino acids.

This chain joins TRBV9 and TRBJ1-2; D call uncertain. From germline, CDR1 is SGDLS and CDR2 YYNGEE. The CDR3 length is 16 residues. V was pared by 0 bases and J by 1 base, with 13 bases between. The CDR3 loop reads CASSVAPTALNYGYTF. The CDR3 bases are TGTGCCAGCAGCGTAGCCCCCACAGCGCTTAACTATGGCTACACCTTC.

This clone was seen more than once but under ten times. The chain combines TRBV25-1 with TRBJ1-6; a possible D gene is TRBD1 (5 bases). Between the trimmed V and J ends, which lost 5 bases and 2 bases, there was a span of 10 bases. CDR1 is MGHDK, CDR2 SYGVNS, per germline. CDR3 size: 15 residues. The DNA of the CDR3 is TGTGCCAGCAGTTCAGACAGACCCTATAATTCACCCCTCCACTTT. This codes for CASSSDRPYNSPLHF.

This clone was counted once. The chain recombines TRBV7-2 with TRBJ2-5; TRBD2 matches 10 bases. The CDR3 extends over 15 amino acids. Losses at the gene ends were 2 bases for V and 5 bases for J; bases not matched to a gene: 5. Germline CDR1 SGHTA, CDR2 FQGNSA. CDR3 in DNA: TGTGCCAGCAGCTTAATCCTAGCGGGGGAGGAGACCCAGTACTTC. It yields the protein CASSLILAGEETQYF.

The chain recombines TRBV5-1 with TRBJ1-3; D possibly corresponds to TRBD1 (5 bases). The CDR3 consists of 14 residues. The ends were cut back, 3 bases at V and 2 bases at J, with 9 bases in the middle. Germline loops: CDR1 SGHRS, CDR2 YFSETQ. In DNA form, the CDR3 reads TGCGCCAGCAGCTGGGGGACGGCTGGAAACACCATATATTTT. Translation gives CASSWGTAGNTIYF.

This clone was observed once. The rearrangement links TRBV2 to TRBJ2-1; TRBD2 is a possible D gene (6 bases). V lost 11 bases and J 7 bases, leaving 18 bases between the germline ends. Germline lookup yields CDR1 SNHLY and CDR2 FYNNEI. CDR3 length: 13 residues. CDR3 residues: CAGRTNPRNEQFF. The CDR3 bases are TGTGCCGGAAGGACTAACCCACGGAATGAGCAGTTCTTC.

The chain is built from TRBV27 and TRBJ1-1; a weak D match, TRBD1 (6 bases). Trimming left V 1 base short and J 4 bases short, with 22 bases between. Germline V gene data show CDR1 as MNHEY and CDR2 as SMNVEV (reference sequence). This CDR3 is built from 18 residues. CDR3 loop: CASSLLVRGGMVSTEAFF. In DNA form, the CDR3 reads TGTGCCAGCAGTTTATTGGTTAGGGGGGGCATGGTGAGCACTGAAGCTTTCTTT.

Here the CDR3 reads CASSQAESSGNTIYF. Here the CDR3 DNA reads TGCGCCAGCAGCCAGGCAGAGAGCTCTGGAAACACCATATATTTT. The chain is built from TRBV4-3 and TRBJ1-3; D remains unclear. V was shortened by 3 bases and J by 0 bases, with 9 bases between the two germline ends. The CDR3 is 15 residues long. Germline-derived CDR1 and CDR2 are LGHNA and YSLEER.

The V gene is TRBV7-6, the J gene TRBJ2-7; TRBD1 matches 8 bases. V gave up 5 bases and J gave up 5 bases; unmatched junction bases: 11. CDR1 and CDR2 from the germline V gene are SGHVS and FNYEAQ. The CDR3 is made up of 15 amino acids. Written as DNA, the CDR3 is TGTGCCAGCAGCGCGAACGCGGACAGGGTCCACGAGCAGTACTTC. Its translation: CASSANADRVHEQYF.

The chain couples TRBV30 to TRBJ1-5; D remains unclear. CDR3 length equals 14 residues. Trimming removed 3 bases at V and 1 base at J, with 10 bases between. The germline V gene encodes CDR1 GTSNPN and CDR2 SVGIG (reference sequence). The CDR3, as DNA: TGTGCCTGGAGCGATACACAGAGCAATCAGCCCCAGCATTTT. This sequence encodes CAWSDTQSNQPQHF. The full variable domain, with the rest looked up from reference TRBV30 and TRBJ1-5, is SQTIHQWPATLVQPVGSPLSLECTVEGTSNPNLYWYRQAAGRGLQLLFYSVGIGQISSEVPQNLSASRPQDRQFILSSKKLLLSDSGFYLCAWSDTQSNQPQHFGDGTRLSIL.

The V call is TRBV2, the J call TRBJ2-2; TRBD1 might be the D (7 bases). V was trimmed by 4 bases and J by 4 bases, leaving 10 bases between them. The CDR3 totals 14 residues. Germline V CDR1 and CDR2: SNHLY, FYNNEI. The CDR3 protein is CASSVQGGTGELFF. The CDR3 DNA follows: TGTGCCAGCAGTGTGCAGGGGGGCACCGGGGAGCTGTTTTTT.

This clone was observed a single time. J is TRBJ1-5 and V is TRBV5-1; the match to TRBD1 covers 7 bases. In germline, CDR1 is SGHRS, CDR2 YFSETQ. This CDR3 is 14 amino acids long. After removal of 1 base from V and 7 bases from J, the junction contained 5 bases not matched to a gene. DNA of the CDR3: TGCGCCAGCAGCTTGACAGGGGTCGCGCAGCCCCAGCATTTT. Translation: CASSLTGVAQPQHF. The full variable domain, with the rest looked up from reference TRBV5-1 and TRBJ1-5, is KAGVTQTPRYLIKTRGQQVTLSCSPISGHRSVSWYQQTPGQGLQFLFEYFSETQRNKGNFPGRFSGRQFSNSRSEMNVSTLELGDSALYLCASSLTGVAQPQHFGDGTRLSIL.

The chain recombines TRBV6-5 with TRBJ2-1, with a possible D match to TRBD2 (5 bases). V gave up 6 bases and J gave up 5 bases, with 8 bases separating them. CDR1 MNHEY and CDR2 SVGAGI come from the germline V gene. This CDR3 is built from 12 residues. The CDR3 sequence is CASRYGDNEQFF. CDR3 nucleotides: TGTGCCAGCAGGTACGGGGACAATGAGCAGTTCTTC.

This clone was recorded a few times. The chain uses TRBV28 and TRBJ1-6; D ambiguous. The germline gives CDR1 MDHEN, CDR2 SYDVKM. The CDR3 sequence is 12 residues long. V was clipped by 2 bases and J by 10 bases, with 6 bases between them. This CDR3 is CASSLNLSPLHF. Here the CDR3 DNA reads TGTGCCAGCAGTTTAAACCTGTCACCCCTCCACTTT.

The V and J genes are TRBV6-5 and TRBJ2-1, with 8 bases that match TRBD2. CDR1 is MNHEY and CDR2 is SVGAGI in the germline V gene. Unmatched junction bases numbered 10, after V lost 6 bases and J lost 15 bases. CDR3 length equals 12 residues. CDR3 in DNA: TGTGCCAGCAGGTCTCGGGGGGGCAGTATGTTCTTC. Its protein is CASRSRGGSMFF.

The chain couples TRBV5-1 to TRBJ1-3; a weak D match, TRBD1 (5 bases). Trimming shortened V by 4 bases and J by 0 bases, and 11 bases separated the two germline ends. Germline CDR1 is SGHRS and CDR2 is YFSETQ. The CDR3 covers 15 residues. The CDR3 DNA is TGCGCCAGCAGCCCGACAGAGTCCTCTGGAAACACCATATATTTT. Translation gives CASSPTESSGNTIYF.

This chain connects TRBV15 to TRBJ1-5; D not resolved. Germline V gene data show CDR1 as LNHNV and CDR2 as YYDKDF (reference sequence). With 0 bases removed from V and 2 bases from J, the gap between germline ends came to 5 bases. The CDR3 extends over 14 amino acids. The CDR3 bases are TGTGCCACCAGCAGAGATGTGGGCAATCAGCCCCAGCATTTT. Translating it yields CATSRDVGNQPQHF. The variable domain in full, completed from reference TRBV15 and TRBJ1-5, reads DAMVIQNPRYQVTQFGKPVTLSCSQTLNHNVMYWYQQKSSQAPKLLFHYYDKDFNNEADTPDNFQSRRPNTSFCFLDIRSPGLGDTAMYLCATSRDVGNQPQHFGDGTRLSIL.

The gene calls are TRBV5-1 and TRBJ2-1; possible D gene TRBD2, 6 bases. The germline V gene encodes CDR1 SGHRS and CDR2 YFSETQ. The CDR3 has 15 amino acids. Trimming stripped 7 bases from V and 8 bases from J, with 22 bases between. The CDR3 nucleotides are TGCGCCAGCGGAGCGGGTTCCATCGGGTCTCATGAGCAGTTCTTC. It yields the protein CASGAGSIGSHEQFF.

Of note for this clone: A read error may account for a junction end that differs from germline. This sequence joins TRBV27 and TRBJ1-4; D gene uncertain. The germline CDR1 and CDR2 sequences are MNHEY and SMNVEV (reference sequence). The CDR3 runs to 14 residues. The CDR3 spells CASSFLATNEKLFF. The CDR3 DNA is TGTGCCAGCAGTTTCTTAGCCACTAACGAAAAACTGTTTTTT.

The chain links TRBV6-5 to TRBJ2-7, with a possible D match to TRBD2 (5 bases). The germline CDR1 and CDR2 sequences are MNHEY and SVGAGI. V was shortened by 7 bases and J by 1 base, with 17 bases between the two germline ends. This CDR3 spans 15 amino acids. CDR3 region: CASMRALPTSYEQYF. In nucleotides, the CDR3 is TGTGCCAGCATGAGGGCATTACCAACTTCCTACGAGCAGTACTTC.

This clone came up a few times. The rearrangement uses TRBV30 and TRBJ2-3; a possible D gene is TRBD1 (5 bases). There are 11 residues in the CDR3. Germline-derived CDR1 and CDR2 are GTSNPN and SVGIG (reference sequence). The ends were cut back, 8 bases at V and 9 bases at J, with 15 bases in the middle. For the CDR3, the DNA is TGTGCCGGCAGGGATCTGCTAACGCAGTATTTT. This sequence encodes CAGRDLLTQYF.

The chain links TRBV5-4 to TRBJ1-2; D is perhaps TRBD1 (5 bases). Germline CDR1 is SGHNT and CDR2 is YYREEE (reference sequence). Trimming took 0 bases from V and 4 from J, leaving 13 bases between them. The CDR3 is made up of 15 amino acids. The CDR3 DNA sequence: TGTGCCAGCAGCTTGGCCGGAGGGGAGGGCTATGGCTACACCTTC. Translated, it gives CASSLAGGEGYGYTF.

In this sample, this clone turned up a few times. In DNA, the CDR3 is TGTGCCAGCTCTTCGGGACAGGCGAACACTGAAGCTTTCTTT. Translation: CASSSGQANTEAFF. V gene TRBV18 combines with J gene TRBJ1-1; 8 nucleotides match TRBD1. This CDR3 comprises 14 residues. With 6 bases clipped from V and 1 base from J, the junction kept 4 bases outside the gene matches. Germline-derived CDR1 and CDR2 are KGHSH and LQKENI.

The V and J genes are TRBV9 and TRBJ2-7; 9 bases match TRBD1. In germline, CDR1 is SGDLS, CDR2 YYNGEE. Trimming at V came to 0 bases and at J to 2 bases, leaving 3 bases not matched to a gene. The CDR3 is 15 residues long. The chain's CDR3 is CASSVGRTGAYEQYF. CDR3 coding DNA: TGTGCCAGCAGCGTAGGAAGGACAGGGGCCTACGAGCAGTACTTC.

The V and J genes are TRBV19 and TRBJ1-1; D gene ambiguous. The V gene's germline CDR1 is LNHDA and CDR2 SQIVND (reference sequence). V lost 4 bases, J lost 1 base, and 10 bases lay in between. There are 14 residues in the CDR3. The CDR3 bases are TGTGCCAGTAGTAGCCGGGAGAGGAACACTGAAGCTTTCTTT. It translates to CASSSRERNTEAFF.